These 27 T cell receptor beta chains originate from one sample sequenced in a study of PD-1 blockade in classical Hodgkin lymphoma. The assay was immunoSEQ multiplex PCR, and TCRdb's table has in-frame clones only and misses some. The repertoire holds around 91,000 clones, under 90% seen once, with around 20% in the top ten. Relapse was seen in all patients after autologous stem cell transplantation, and brentuximab vedotin exposure was variable. The sequencing here drew on peripheral blood mononuclear cells (PBMCs), taken at baseline. The receptor set was obtained from a human donor with classical Hodgkin lymphoma.

The V call is TRBV5-1, the J call TRBJ2-2; D might be TRBD1 (8 bases). Trimming left V 4 bases short and J 4 bases short, with 29 bases between. The length of the CDR3 is 20 residues. From germline, CDR1 is SGHRS and CDR2 YFSETQ. CDR3 sequence: CASSPPPGGGLADLTGELFF. The CDR3 DNA follows: TGCGCCAGCAGCCCCCCCCCAGGGGGCGGGCTAGCGGATCTCACCGGGGAGCTGTTTTTT.

The genes are TRBV7-8 and TRBJ2-1; 12 nucleotides align to TRBD2. Germline loops: CDR1 SGHVS, CDR2 FQNEAQ. V was clipped by 3 bases and J by 7 bases; unmatched bases: 19. The CDR3 runs 20 residues. The CDR3 nucleotides read TGTGCCAGCAGCTTTCAAGGGCCCGGAGCCCTAGCGGGAGGGGGTAATGAGCAGTTCTTC. Protein product: CASSFQGPGALAGGGNEQFF.

The chain uses TRBV6-5 and TRBJ2-3; tentatively, D is TRBD2 (5 bases). V was pared by 5 bases and J by 6 bases, with 9 bases between. This CDR3 region has 12 residues. CDR1 is MNHEY, CDR2 SVGAGI, per germline. DNA for the CDR3: TGTGCCAGCAGTGGGAGAGGTGATACGCAGTATTTT. The encoded protein is CASSGRGDTQYF.

This clone was seen a few times. CDR3 in amino acids: CASSDGMGATEAFF. The CDR3 nucleotides read TGTGCCAGCAGCGATGGAATGGGGGCCACTGAAGCTTTCTTT. The chain combines TRBV5-6 with TRBJ1-1, with D possibly matching TRBD1 (6 bases). V lost 4 bases to trimming and J lost 4 bases, with 14 bases between them. The germline gives CDR1 SGHDT, CDR2 YYEEEE. The CDR3 length is 14 residues. Variable domain in full (rest from reference TRBV5-6 and TRBJ1-1): DAGVTQSPTHLIKTRGQQVTLRCSPKSGHDTVSWYQQALGQGPQFIFQYYEEEERQRGNFPDRFSGHQFPNYSSELNVNALLLGDSALYLCASSDGMGATEAFFGQGTRLTVV.

The V call is TRBV20-1, the J call TRBJ2-7, with D hard to call. Germline assignment: CDR1 DFQATT and CDR2 SNEGSKA (reference sequence). This CDR3 is 11 amino acids long. Trimming removed 5 bases at V and 1 base at J, with 6 bases between. CDR3 in DNA: TGCAGTGCTCATGGTTCCTACGAGCAGTACTTC. Translating it yields CSAHGSYEQYF.

The CDR3: CASSIPAGAFPYEQYF. In DNA form, the CDR3 reads TGTGCCAGCAGTATCCCGGCGGGAGCTTTCCCTTACGAGCAGTACTTC. The chain has TRBV28 and TRBJ2-7, with 7 bases matching TRBD2. Trimming cost V 5 bases and J 4 bases; bases outside gene matches: 14. Germline V gene lookup returns CDR1 MDHEN and CDR2 SYDVKM. There are 16 residues in the CDR3.

This chain links TRBV6-5 with TRBJ1-1; TRBD1 is a possible D gene (5 bases). Trimming left V 4 bases short and J 3 bases short, with 9 bases between. The CDR3 extends over 13 amino acids. Looked up from germline, CDR1 is MNHEY and CDR2 is SVGAGI. The chain's CDR3 is CASSLGLHTEAFF. The DNA of the CDR3 is TGTGCCAGCAGTTTGGGACTACACACTGAAGCTTTCTTT.

In nucleotides, the CDR3 is TGTGCCAGCAGCTTAGACGGCCCCAGCACCGGGGAGCTGTTTTTT. This encodes CASSLDGPSTGELFF. The chain combines TRBV11-3 with TRBJ2-2; D not certain. In germline, CDR1 is SGHNT, CDR2 YENEEA. The CDR3 sequence is 15 residues long. V dropped 0 bases and J dropped 4 bases, with 9 bases sitting between them.

The chain employs TRBV5-8 and TRBJ2-1, with unresolved D. Trimming pared 4 bases from V and 5 bases from J, leaving 16 bases between. Germline V gene sequence: CDR1 SGHTS, CDR2 YDEGEE. This CDR3 contains 15 residues. CDR3 nucleotides: TGTGCCAGCAGCCTGGGCTATCGGGCAAACAATGAGCAGTTCTTC. Translated, it gives CASSLGYRANNEQFF.

The rearrangement joins TRBV7-9 to TRBJ2-5; 9 bases agree with TRBD1. The length of the CDR3 is 14 residues. CDR1 and CDR2 (germline): SEHNR, FQNEAQ (reference sequence). V trimming: 3 bases; J trimming: 3 bases; junction bases outside the gene matches: 2. The CDR3 sequence: CASSFWTGEETQYF. CDR3 sequence (DNA): TGTGCCAGCAGCTTTTGGACAGGGGAAGAGACCCAGTACTTC.

The chain has TRBV10-1 and TRBJ2-1; 9 nucleotides match TRBD2. Germline-derived CDR1 and CDR2 are WNHNN and SYGVQD (reference sequence). V trimming: 3 bases; J trimming: 3 bases; junction bases outside the gene matches: 6. CDR3 length equals 16 residues. The CDR3 region has the DNA TGCGCCAGCAGTGATTCCGGGACTAGCAGCTACAATGAGCAGTTCTTC. This sequence encodes CASSDSGTSSYNEQFF.

The chain has TRBV27 and TRBJ1-1; 7 bases map to TRBD1. Germline CDR1 and CDR2: MNHEY and SMNVEV (reference sequence). The CDR3 runs to 14 residues. V dropped 0 bases and J dropped 4; count of bases not matched to a gene: 2. As DNA, the CDR3 is TGTGCCAGCAGTTTATCGGCAGGGGGCACTGAAGCTTTCTTT. Protein sequence: CASSLSAGGTEAFF.

The CDR3 sequence: CASRKTGSTYEQYF. CDR3 coding DNA: TGTGCCAGCAGGAAAACAGGCTCCACCTACGAGCAGTACTTC. The chain employs TRBV13 and TRBJ2-7, with D perhaps TRBD1 (5 bases). The CDR3 is 14 amino acids. Germline CDR1 PRHDT, CDR2 FYEKMQ (reference sequence). Trimming took 6 bases from V and 2 from J, leaving 14 bases between them.

The V and J genes are TRBV7-9 and TRBJ2-1; TRBD1 is a possible D gene (6 bases). The germline V and J ends were trimmed by 5 bases and 3 bases, with 11 bases remaining between them. Germline V gives CDR1 SEHNR, CDR2 FQNEAQ (reference sequence). The length of the CDR3 is 14 residues. The CDR3 sequence: CASSPRQVYNEQFF. In DNA, the CDR3 is TGTGCCAGCAGCCCTAGACAGGTCTACAATGAGCAGTTCTTC.

The chain uses TRBV27 and TRBJ2-1, with D uncertain. V lost 4 bases to trimming and J lost 6 bases, with 19 bases between them. This CDR3 has 16 residues. The germline V gene has CDR1 MNHEY and CDR2 SMNVEV (reference sequence). CDR3 DNA: TGTGCCAGCAGTTCCACCGCCCTACGGGCCCCCAATGAGCAGTTCTTC. Protein product: CASSSTALRAPNEQFF.

DNA for the CDR3: TGTGCCAGCAGCCGGGGAGGGGAAACCTACGAGCAGTACTTC. Protein product: CASSRGGETYEQYF. V is TRBV7-9 and J is TRBJ2-7; 7 bases are a match to TRBD2. The CDR3 consists of 14 residues. The ends lost 5 bases at V and 2 bases at J; junction bases unmatched: 6. CDR1 SEHNR and CDR2 FQNEAQ come from the germline V gene (reference sequence).

The V and J genes are TRBV6-5 and TRBJ2-7; weak D call: TRBD1 (6 bases). CDR3 length: 14 amino acids. Trimming took 6 bases from V and 0 from J, leaving 12 bases between them. From germline, CDR1 is MNHEY and CDR2 SVGAGI. The CDR3 protein is CASSRGQRSYEQYF. CDR3 DNA sequence: TGTGCCAGCAGCAGAGGACAGCGCTCCTACGAGCAGTACTTC.

The V gene is TRBV19, the J gene TRBJ1-5; D call uncertain. Germline CDR1 reads LNHDA; CDR2 reads SQIVND (reference sequence). This CDR3 comprises 16 residues. The V gene lost 1 base and the J gene lost 2 bases, with 12 bases spanning the gap. CDR3 DNA sequence: TGTGCCAGTAGTATAGGCGTAGGGTACGGCAATCAGCCCCAGCATTTT. Translation gives CASSIGVGYGNQPQHF.

This clone was recorded only once. The gene calls are TRBV7-6 and TRBJ1-1, with D possibly TRBD1 on 6 matching bases. The CDR3 covers 12 residues. The V gene's germline CDR1 is SGHVS and CDR2 FNYEAQ. V gave up 5 bases and J gave up 4 bases, with 8 bases separating them. The CDR3 DNA sequence: TGTGCCAGCAGCGCAGGGGCCACTGAAGCTTTCTTT. It translates to CASSAGATEAFF.

J is TRBJ2-2 and V is TRBV7-2, with D possibly TRBD2 on 5 matching bases. Germline V gives CDR1 SGHTA, CDR2 FQGNSA. There are 13 residues in the CDR3. V shed 4 bases and J shed 6 bases, with 9 bases lying between them. CDR3 loop: CASSSDFSGELFF. Written as DNA, the CDR3 is TGTGCCAGCAGCTCGGACTTTTCCGGGGAGCTGTTTTTT.

This chain links TRBV6-4 with TRBJ2-2; D call uncertain. The germline V gene has CDR1 MRHNA and CDR2 SNTAGT. Trimming shortened V by 3 bases and J by 0 bases, and 11 bases separated the two germline ends. CDR3 size: 16 residues. CDR3 coding DNA: TGTGCCAGCAGTGAAACTGTGGAGACGAACACCGGGGAGCTGTTTTTT. Translation gives CASSETVETNTGELFF.

The chain joins TRBV6-1 to TRBJ1-1; 11 positions agree with TRBD1. The CDR3 loop spans 16 amino acids. Per the germline V gene, CDR1 is MNHNS and CDR2 is SASEGT. The V segment lost 4 bases and the J segment 4 bases; nucleotides outside the gene matches: 8. CDR3 protein: CASSARTGGRLTEAFF. For the CDR3, the DNA is TGTGCCAGCAGTGCTCGGACAGGGGGCCGTCTCACTGAAGCTTTCTTT.

The gene calls are TRBV18 and TRBJ1-2, with D possibly TRBD1 on 5 matching bases. Germline values: CDR1 KGHSH, CDR2 LQKENI. V was shortened by 3 bases and J by 4 bases, with 18 bases between the two germline ends. The CDR3 length is 16 residues. The CDR3 coding sequence is TGTGCCAGCTCACCCTCTGCGGGACGGCTCGGCTATGGCTACACCTTC. It codes for CASSPSAGRLGYGYTF.

In this sample, this clone turned up once. The chain joins TRBV5-6 to TRBJ2-3; TRBD2 agrees at 11 bases. The CDR3 runs to 15 residues. After removal of 4 bases from V and 5 bases from J, the junction contained 6 bases not matched to a gene. Germline values: CDR1 SGHDT, CDR2 YYEEEE. CDR3 DNA: TGTGCCAGCAGCGAATTAGCGGGAGGGTTAGATACGCAGTATTTT. Protein: CASSELAGGLDTQYF. Complete variable domain (other parts from reference TRBV5-6 and TRBJ2-3): DAGVTQSPTHLIKTRGQQVTLRCSPKSGHDTVSWYQQALGQGPQFIFQYYEEEERQRGNFPDRFSGHQFPNYSSELNVNALLLGDSALYLCASSELAGGLDTQYFGPGTRLTVL.

V usage is TRBV20-1 and J usage is TRBJ2-7, with TRBD1 matching over 9 bases. The CDR3 contains 11 residues. The germline CDR1 and CDR2 sequences are DFQATT and SNEGSKA (reference sequence). V lost 6 bases and J lost 6; bases outside the gene matches: 3. The CDR3 spells CSATGGLEQYF. The CDR3 DNA reads as TGCAGTGCAACAGGGGGCCTCGAGCAGTACTTC.

The V gene is TRBV4-1, the J gene TRBJ2-1, with 7 bases identical to TRBD1. This CDR3 is built from 15 residues. V lost 4 bases, J lost 0 bases, and 3 bases stayed unmatched. Looked up from germline, CDR1 is MGHRA and CDR2 is YSYEKL. CDR3 protein: CASSPAGGSYNEQFF. CDR3 nucleotides: TGCGCCAGCAGCCCGGCAGGGGGCTCCTACAATGAGCAGTTCTTC.

This clone was recorded once. The rearrangement uses TRBV5-6 and TRBJ2-5, with D uncertain. Gene TRBJ2-7 matches the end of the DNA better, so the J call may be wrong. The CDR3 contains 15 residues. The germline gives CDR1 SGHDT, CDR2 YYEEEE. For the CDR3, the DNA is TGTGCCAGCAGCTCCGGGCTGGGCCTCAACTACGAGCAGTACTTC. Its translation is CASSSGLGLNYEQYF.